This TCR beta chain was identified in a study of response to subunit inactivated influenza vaccine. General study findings and limits: With each seasonal influenza vaccination, the authors suggested, few new T cells are recruited.

TCRdb re-analysed the RT-PCR reads in MiXCR, keeping a single row per CDR3 protein. The sample holds about 800,000 distinct CDR3 sequences, approximately 21% seen once. The CDR3 has 16 amino acids. Trimming pared 7 bases from V and 1 base from J, leaving 20 bases between. The germline gives CDR1 MNHEY, CDR2 SVGEGT. In regard to this clonotype: Its antigen is currently unknown.

This sequence was found in a man aged 50-59 years who received an inactivated influenza vaccine. The sequences come from PBMCs from blood, collected around 5 days after vaccination. This chain links TRBV6-2 or TRBV6-3 with TRBJ2-7; D possibly corresponds to TRBD1 (5 bases). The CDR3 coding sequence is TGTGCCAGCACCCCCAATCCAGGGCCTTCATCCTACGAGCAGTACTTC. This translates into CASTPNPGPSSYEQYF.